This is a list of T cell receptor beta chains from one sample in a study of cytomegalovirus exposure and HLA in healthy donors. Using immunoSEQ multiplex PCR, the repertoire was profiled, and TCRdb retains in-frame clones only, with some absent. The sample lists 120,000 or so clones; roughly 80% were seen once. The sequenced sample was PBMCs. Every receptor here comes from a young man in good health and CMV-seronegative. Both conserved end residues are part of each CDR3. Each record gives: J gene, D gene, clone size, V gene, CDR3 DNA, CDR3 protein. D genes are given only for firm matches. Clone size is shown for a subset of rows, as once, few, many or a class of expanded clone.

J: TRBJ2-3
D: TRBD1
size: once
V: TRBV2
DNA: TGTGCCAGCAAGACACAGGGGACAGATACGCAGTATTTT
CDR3: CASKTQGTDTQYF

J: TRBJ1-5
D: .
size: .
V: TRBV6-6
DNA: TGTGCCAGCAGTTCCCCTAACCGACAGAACAATCAGCCCCAGCATTTT
CDR3: CASSSPNRQNNQPQHF

J: TRBJ1-2
D: .
size: few
V: TRBV29-1
DNA: TGCAGCGTTGAAAGGGGCGCTCTCGGCTACACCTTC
CDR3: CSVERGALGYTF

J: TRBJ2-7
D: TRBD2
size: .
V: TRBV13
DNA: TGTGCCAGCGGCCCCCCCAGGCTAGCGGGAGTGTCCTACGAGCAGTACTTC
CDR3: CASGPPRLAGVSYEQYF

J: TRBJ2-1
D: TRBD2
size: .
V: TRBV7-8
DNA: TGTGCCAGCAGCCCCGGACTAGCGGGACTTTATGAGCAGTTCTTC
CDR3: CASSPGLAGLYEQFF

J: TRBJ1-2
D: .
size: .
V: TRBV10-3
DNA: TGTGCCATCAGCGTTATTAACTATGGCTACACCTTC
CDR3: CAISVINYGYTF

J: TRBJ2-7
D: .
size: .
V: TRBV7-2
DNA: TGTGCCAGCAGCTTGGAACAGAGCCGCATCTCCTACGAGCAGTACTTC
CDR3: CASSLEQSRISYEQYF

J: TRBJ2-1
D: TRBD1
size: .
V: TRBV7-9
DNA: TGTGCCAGCAGCTGGACAGGTAATGAGCAGTTCTTC
CDR3: CASSWTGNEQFF

J: TRBJ2-3
D: TRBD2
size: few
V: TRBV6-1
DNA: TGTGCCAGCATGGGACTAGCGGGGTCACCGCAGTATTTT
CDR3: CASMGLAGSPQYF

J: TRBJ2-7
D: .
size: .
V: TRBV4-2
DNA: TGTGCCAGCAGTCAAGGCGGGACGAAAATCTACGAGCAGTACTTC
CDR3: CASSQGGTKIYEQYF

J: TRBJ2-7
D: TRBD1
size: .
V: TRBV6-5
DNA: TGTGCCAGCAGCCGACAGGGTCCCCCCTACGAGCAGTACTTC
CDR3: CASSRQGPPYEQYF

J: TRBJ1-4
D: TRBD1
size: .
V: TRBV10-1
DNA: TGCGCCAGCAGTGATGGGACAGGGGGTGAAAAACTGTTTTTT
CDR3: CASSDGTGGEKLFF

J: TRBJ1-5
D: .
size: few
V: TRBV6-1
DNA: TGTGCCAGCAGTGAGACCCGGGACACCTCAAGCAATCAGCCCCAGCATTTT
CDR3: CASSETRDTSSNQPQHF

J: TRBJ2-1
D: TRBD2
size: .
V: TRBV7-9
DNA: TGTGCCAGCAGCTCTAGCGGGATCTACAATGAGCAGTTCTTC
CDR3: CASSSSGIYNEQFF

J: TRBJ2-3
D: .
size: medium-sized
V: TRBV9
DNA: TGTGCCAGCAGCCCCATCCCAGCGGGCCGCACAGATACGCAGTATTTT
CDR3: CASSPIPAGRTDTQYF

J: TRBJ2-2
D: TRBD1
size: .
V: TRBV10-3
DNA: TGTGCCAGTTTGACAGGGGGTGGTTCGGCCGGGGAGCTGTTTTTT
CDR3: CASLTGGGSAGELFF

J: TRBJ2-7
D: TRBD1
size: .
V: TRBV7-3
DNA: TGTGCCAGCAGCTTTTCGGGACAGGGAGCCCACGAGCAGTACTTC
CDR3: CASSFSGQGAHEQYF

J: TRBJ1-1
D: TRBD1
size: .
V: TRBV18
DNA: TGTGCCAGCTCACCGCGGACAGGGGACGACACTGAAGCTTTCTTT
CDR3: CASSPRTGDDTEAFF